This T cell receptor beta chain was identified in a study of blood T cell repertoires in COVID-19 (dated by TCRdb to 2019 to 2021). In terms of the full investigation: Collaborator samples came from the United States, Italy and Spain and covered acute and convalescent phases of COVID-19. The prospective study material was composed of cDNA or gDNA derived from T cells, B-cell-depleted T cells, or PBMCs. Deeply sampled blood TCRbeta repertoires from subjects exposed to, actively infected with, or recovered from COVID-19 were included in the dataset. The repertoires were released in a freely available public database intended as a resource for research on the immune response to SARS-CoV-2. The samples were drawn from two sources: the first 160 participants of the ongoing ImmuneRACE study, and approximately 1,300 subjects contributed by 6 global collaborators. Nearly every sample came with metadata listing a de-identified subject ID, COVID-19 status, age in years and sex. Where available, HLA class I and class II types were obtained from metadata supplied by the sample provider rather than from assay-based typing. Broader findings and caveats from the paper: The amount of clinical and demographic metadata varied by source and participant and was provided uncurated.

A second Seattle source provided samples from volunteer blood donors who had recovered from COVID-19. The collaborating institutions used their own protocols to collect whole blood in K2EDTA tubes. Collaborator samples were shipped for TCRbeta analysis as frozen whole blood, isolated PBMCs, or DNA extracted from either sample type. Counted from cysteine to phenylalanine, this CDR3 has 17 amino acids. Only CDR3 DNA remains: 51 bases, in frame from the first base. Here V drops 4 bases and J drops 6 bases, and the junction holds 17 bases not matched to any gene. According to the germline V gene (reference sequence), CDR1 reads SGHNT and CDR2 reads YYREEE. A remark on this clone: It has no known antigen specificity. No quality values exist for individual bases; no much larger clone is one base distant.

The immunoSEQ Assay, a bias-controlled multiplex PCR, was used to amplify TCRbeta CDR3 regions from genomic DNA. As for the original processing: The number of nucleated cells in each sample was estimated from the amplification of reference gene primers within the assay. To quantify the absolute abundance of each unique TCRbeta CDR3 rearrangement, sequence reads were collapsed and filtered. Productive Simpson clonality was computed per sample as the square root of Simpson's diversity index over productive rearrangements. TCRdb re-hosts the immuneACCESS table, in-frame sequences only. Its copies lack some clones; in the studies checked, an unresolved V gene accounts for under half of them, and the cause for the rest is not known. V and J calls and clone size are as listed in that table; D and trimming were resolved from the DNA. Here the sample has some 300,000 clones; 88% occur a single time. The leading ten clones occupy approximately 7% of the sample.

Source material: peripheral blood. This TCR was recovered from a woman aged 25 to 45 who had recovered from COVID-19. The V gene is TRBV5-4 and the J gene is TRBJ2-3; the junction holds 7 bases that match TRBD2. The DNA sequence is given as TGTGCCAGCAGCCAGGAAAATAGCGGGCCTATCGGGGATACGCAGTATTTT. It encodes CASSQENSGPIGDTQYF.